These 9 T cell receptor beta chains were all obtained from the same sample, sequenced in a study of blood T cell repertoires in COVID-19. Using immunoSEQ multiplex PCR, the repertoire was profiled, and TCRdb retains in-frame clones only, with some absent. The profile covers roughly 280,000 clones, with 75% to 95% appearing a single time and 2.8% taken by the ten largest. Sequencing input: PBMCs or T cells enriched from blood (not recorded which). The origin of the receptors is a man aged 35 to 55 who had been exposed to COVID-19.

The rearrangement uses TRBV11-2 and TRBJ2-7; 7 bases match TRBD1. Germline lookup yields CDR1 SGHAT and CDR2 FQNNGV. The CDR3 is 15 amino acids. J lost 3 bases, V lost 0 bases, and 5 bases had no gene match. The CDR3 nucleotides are TGTGCCAGCAGCTTAGAAAGGGACAGATTCTACGAGCAGTACTTC. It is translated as CASSLERDRFYEQYF.

CDR3 nucleotides: TGCGCCAGCAGCCCTGAGGGGAGGAACTACGAGCAGTACTTC. Amino acids: CASSPEGRNYEQYF. V gene TRBV5-1 combines with J gene TRBJ2-7, with a possible D match to TRBD2 (6 bases). Trimming cost V 4 bases and J 3 bases, with 14 bases left between them. The CDR3 is made up of 14 amino acids. Germline V gene sequence: CDR1 SGHRS, CDR2 YFSETQ.

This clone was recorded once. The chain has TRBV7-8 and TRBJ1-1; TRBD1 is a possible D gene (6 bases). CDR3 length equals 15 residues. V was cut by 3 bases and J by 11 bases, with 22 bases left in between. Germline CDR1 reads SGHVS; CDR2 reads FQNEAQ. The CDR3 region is CASSFFAGASRGAFF. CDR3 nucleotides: TGTGCCAGCAGCTTTTTCGCAGGGGCATCACGGGGCGCTTTCTTT.

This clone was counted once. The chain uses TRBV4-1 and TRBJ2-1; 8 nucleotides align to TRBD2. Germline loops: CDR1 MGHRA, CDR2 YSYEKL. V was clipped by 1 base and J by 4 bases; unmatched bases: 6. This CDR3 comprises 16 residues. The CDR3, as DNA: TGCGCCAGCAGCCAAGGAAGGACTAGCAGATACAATGAGCAGTTCTTC. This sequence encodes CASSQGRTSRYNEQFF.

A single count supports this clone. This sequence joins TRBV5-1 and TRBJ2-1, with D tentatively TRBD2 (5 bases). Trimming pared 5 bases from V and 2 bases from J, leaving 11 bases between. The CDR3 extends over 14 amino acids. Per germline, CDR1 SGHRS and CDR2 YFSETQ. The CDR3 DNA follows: TGCGCCAGCAGTGAGGGTCCCACCTACAATGAGCAGTTCTTC. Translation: CASSEGPTYNEQFF. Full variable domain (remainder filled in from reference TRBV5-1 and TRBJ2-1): KAGVTQTPRYLIKTRGQQVTLSCSPISGHRSVSWYQQTPGQGLQFLFEYFSETQRNKGNFPGRFSGRQFSNSRSEMNVSTLELGDSALYLCASSEGPTYNEQFFGPGTRLTVL.

The CDR3 loop is CASRNSGSGYGYTF. CDR3 coding DNA: TGTGCCAGTAGAAACTCGGGGAGTGGATATGGCTACACCTTC. The chain links TRBV19 to TRBJ1-2, with D hard to call. Germline assignment: CDR1 LNHDA and CDR2 SQIVND (reference sequence). The CDR3 sequence is 14 residues long. The V end lost 6 bases, the J end lost 5 bases, and 16 bases lay between the germline ends. The full variable domain, in which reference TRBV19 and TRBJ1-2 provide the parts outside the CDR3, is DGGITQSPKYLFRKEGQNVTLSCEQNLNHDAMYWYRQDPGQGLRLIYYSQIVNDFQKGDIAEGYSVSREKKESFPLTVTSAQKNPTAFYLCASRNSGSGYGYTFGSGTRLTVV.

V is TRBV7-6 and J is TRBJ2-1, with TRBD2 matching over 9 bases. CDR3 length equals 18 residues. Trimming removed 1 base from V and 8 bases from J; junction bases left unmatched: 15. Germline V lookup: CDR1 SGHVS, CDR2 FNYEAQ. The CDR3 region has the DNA TGTGCCAGCAGCTTAGTAGAGCGCGGGAGGGCCGCTTCGGATGAGCAGTTCTTC. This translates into CASSLVERGRAASDEQFF.

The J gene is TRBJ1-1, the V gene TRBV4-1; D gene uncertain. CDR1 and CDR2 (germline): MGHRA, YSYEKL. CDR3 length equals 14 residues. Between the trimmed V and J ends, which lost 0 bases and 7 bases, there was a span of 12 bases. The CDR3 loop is CASSQETLPNEAFF. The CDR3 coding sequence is TGCGCCAGCAGCCAAGAAACTCTCCCTAATGAAGCTTTCTTT.

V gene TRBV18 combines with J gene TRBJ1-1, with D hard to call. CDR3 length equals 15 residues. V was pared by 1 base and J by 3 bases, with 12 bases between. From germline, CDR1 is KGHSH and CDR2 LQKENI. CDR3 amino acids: CASSPQYGRDTEAFF. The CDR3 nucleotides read TGTGCCAGCTCACCACAGTACGGTCGGGACACTGAAGCTTTCTTT.